This passage covers 4 T cell receptor beta chains from one sample sequenced in a study of blood T cell repertoires in COVID-19. Profiling relied on immunoSEQ multiplex PCR, and the TCRdb table lists in-frame clones only, not all of them. Among roughly 60,000 clones, just under 75% were seen once, and the ten largest hold around 4.4%. Sequencing used peripheral blood. The receptors derive from a woman between 65 and 79 years old with COVID-19, enrolled during active disease.

The chain employs TRBV6-2 or TRBV6-3 and TRBJ1-1, with 8 bases aligning to TRBD1. The length of the CDR3 is 15 residues. The J segment lost 1 base and the V segment lost 6 bases, leaving 7 bases of the junction unmatched. The V gene's germline CDR1 is MNHEY and CDR2 SVGEGT. CDR3 in amino acids: CASSRPGTGNTEAFF. DNA of the CDR3: TGTGCCAGCAGCCGACCCGGGACAGGGAACACTGAAGCTTTCTTT.

As regards this clone: A junction boundary mismatches the germline segment, possibly from a read error. CDR3 loop: CVSSLYNLPLRDSKYNEQFF. CDR3 DNA: TGCGTCAGCAGCTTGTACAACTTACCCCTCCGGGACTCCAAGTACAATGAGCAGTTCTTC. The chain carries TRBV5-1 and TRBJ2-1; maybe TRBD2 (6 bases). The CDR3 has 20 residues. Germline V gives CDR1 SGHRS, CDR2 YFSETQ.

V usage is TRBV19 and J usage is TRBJ2-1; D is uncertain. The V and J ends lost 3 bases and 11 bases respectively, with 11 bases between them. Germline CDR1 is LNHDA and CDR2 is SQIVND (reference sequence). This CDR3 is 12 amino acids long. The CDR3 DNA reads as TGTGCCAGTAGTATGACCGCGGAGAAGCAGTTCTTC. Translation: CASSMTAEKQFF.

The rearrangement links TRBV6-5 to TRBJ1-1, with D perhaps matching TRBD1 (5 bases). The CDR3 is 14 amino acids. Per the germline V gene, CDR1 is MNHEY and CDR2 is SVGAGI. Trimming pared 6 bases from V and 0 bases from J, leaving 11 bases between. The CDR3 is CASRPRAVNTEAFF. Written as DNA, the CDR3 is TGTGCCAGCAGACCCAGGGCCGTGAACACTGAAGCTTTCTTT.